This entry is about one TCR beta chain. Random hexamers were used to reverse transcribe 0.5 to 1 ug of RNA. Amplification of TCR beta CDR3 used immunoSEQ multiplex PCR across 54 Vbeta and 13 Jbeta. TCRdb recomputed calls from the immunoSEQ multiplex PCR reads with MiXCR, one row per CDR3 protein. Of under 200,000 distinct CDR3 sequences in the sample, roughly 90% were seen once. The CDR3 is made up of 12 amino acids. Germline assignment: CDR1 SGHVS and CDR2 FQNEAQ. The ends lost 6 bases at V and 8 bases at J; junction bases unmatched: 5. These data come from a study of CD8 T cells in Susac syndrome. Study-level background: Active disease was present in more than 5 of the sequenced Susac syndrome patients, whereas roughly 8 of them were in remission. Treatment at blood withdrawal was none, corticosteroids, or intravenous immunoglobulin alone in Susac syndrome patients.

The recently defined diagnostic criteria for definite or probable disease were met by the Susac syndrome patients. This rearrangement joins TRBV7-8 to TRBJ1-2, with 8 nucleotides matching TRBD1. This receptor was obtained from a human donor with Susac syndrome. Sequencing was performed on CD4+ T cells from PBMCs. The CDR3 protein is CASSRTGNGYTF. The CDR3 nucleotides read TGTGCCAGCAGTAGGACAGGGAACGGCTACACCTTC.